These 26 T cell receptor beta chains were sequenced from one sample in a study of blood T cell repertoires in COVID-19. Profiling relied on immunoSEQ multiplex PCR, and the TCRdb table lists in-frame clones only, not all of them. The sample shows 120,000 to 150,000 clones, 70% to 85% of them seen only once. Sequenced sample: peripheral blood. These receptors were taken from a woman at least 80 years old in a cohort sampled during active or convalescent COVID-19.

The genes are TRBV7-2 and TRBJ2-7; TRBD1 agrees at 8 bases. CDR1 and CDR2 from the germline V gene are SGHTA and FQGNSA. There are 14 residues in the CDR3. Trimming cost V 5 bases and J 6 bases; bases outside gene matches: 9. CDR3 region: CASSVAPGGGEQYV. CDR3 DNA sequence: TGTGCCAGCAGCGTCGCCCCAGGGGGCGGCGAGCAGTACGTC.

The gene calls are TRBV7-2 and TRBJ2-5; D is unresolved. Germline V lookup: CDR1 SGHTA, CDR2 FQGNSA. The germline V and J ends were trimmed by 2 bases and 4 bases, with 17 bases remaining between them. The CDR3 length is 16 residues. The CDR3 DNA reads TGTGCCAGCAGCTTATCGGTGGGTGGGTACAGAGAGACCCAGTACTTC. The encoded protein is CASSLSVGGYRETQYF.

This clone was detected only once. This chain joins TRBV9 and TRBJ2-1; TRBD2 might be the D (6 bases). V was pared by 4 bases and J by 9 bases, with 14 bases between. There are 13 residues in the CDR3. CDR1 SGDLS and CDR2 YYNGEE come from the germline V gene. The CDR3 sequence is CASSPRLEVEQFF. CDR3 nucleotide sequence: TGTGCCAGCAGCCCCAGACTAGAGGTTGAGCAGTTCTTC.

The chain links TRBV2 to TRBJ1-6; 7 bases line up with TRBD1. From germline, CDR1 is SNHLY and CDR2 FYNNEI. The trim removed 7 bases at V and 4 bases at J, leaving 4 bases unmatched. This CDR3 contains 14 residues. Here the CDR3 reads CASNGDSYNSPLHF. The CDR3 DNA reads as TGTGCCAGCAACGGGGACAGTTATAATTCACCCCTCCACTTT.

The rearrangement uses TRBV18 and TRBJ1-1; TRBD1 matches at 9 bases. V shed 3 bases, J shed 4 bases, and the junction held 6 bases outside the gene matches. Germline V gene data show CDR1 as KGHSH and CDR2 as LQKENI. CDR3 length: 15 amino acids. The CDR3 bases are TGTGCCAGCTCACCTGGGACAGGGTGGGGCACTGAAGCTTTCTTT. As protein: CASSPGTGWGTEAFF. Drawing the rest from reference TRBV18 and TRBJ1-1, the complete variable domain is NAGVMQNPRHLVRRRGQEARLRCSPMKGHSHVYWYRQLPEEGLKFMVYLQKENIIDESGMPKERFSAEFPKEGPSILRIQQVVRGDSAAYFCASSPGTGWGTEAFFGQGTRLTVV.

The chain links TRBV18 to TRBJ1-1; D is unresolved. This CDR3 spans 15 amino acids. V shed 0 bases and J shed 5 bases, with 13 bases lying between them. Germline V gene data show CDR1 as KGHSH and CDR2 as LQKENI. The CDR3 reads CASSPPSTLLTEAFF. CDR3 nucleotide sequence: TGTGCCAGCTCACCACCGAGCACCCTCCTTACTGAAGCTTTCTTT.

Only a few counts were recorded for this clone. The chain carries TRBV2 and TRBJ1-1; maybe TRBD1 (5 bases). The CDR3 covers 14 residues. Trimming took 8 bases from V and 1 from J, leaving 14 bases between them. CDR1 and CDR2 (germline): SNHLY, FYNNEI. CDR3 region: CASGRQLGNTEAFF. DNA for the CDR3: TGTGCCAGCGGTAGACAGTTAGGGAACACTGAAGCTTTCTTT.

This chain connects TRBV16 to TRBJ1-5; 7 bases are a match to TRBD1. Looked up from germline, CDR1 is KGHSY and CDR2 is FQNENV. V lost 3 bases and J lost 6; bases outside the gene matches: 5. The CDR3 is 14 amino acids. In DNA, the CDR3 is TGTGCCAGCAGCCAGACAGGGTTTAGTCAGCCCCAGCATTTT. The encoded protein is CASSQTGFSQPQHF.

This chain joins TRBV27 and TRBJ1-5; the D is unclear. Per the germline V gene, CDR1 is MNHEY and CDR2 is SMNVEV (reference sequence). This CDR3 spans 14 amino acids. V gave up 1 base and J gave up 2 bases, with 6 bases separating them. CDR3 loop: CASSLFSGNQPQHF. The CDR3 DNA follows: TGTGCCAGCAGTTTATTTAGCGGCAATCAGCCCCAGCATTTT.

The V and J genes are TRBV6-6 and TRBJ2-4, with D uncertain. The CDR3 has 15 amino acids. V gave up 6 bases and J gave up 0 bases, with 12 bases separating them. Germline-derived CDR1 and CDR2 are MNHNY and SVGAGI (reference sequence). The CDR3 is CASSPPILAKNIQYF. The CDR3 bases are TGTGCCAGCAGCCCACCCATACTAGCCAAAAACATTCAGTACTTC.

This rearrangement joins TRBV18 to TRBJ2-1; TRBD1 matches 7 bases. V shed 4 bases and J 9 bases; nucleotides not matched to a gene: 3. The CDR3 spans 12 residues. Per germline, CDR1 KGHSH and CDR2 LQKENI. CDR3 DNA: TGTGCCAGCTCACACCCAGGGGGTGAGCAGTTCTTC. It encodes CASSHPGGEQFF.

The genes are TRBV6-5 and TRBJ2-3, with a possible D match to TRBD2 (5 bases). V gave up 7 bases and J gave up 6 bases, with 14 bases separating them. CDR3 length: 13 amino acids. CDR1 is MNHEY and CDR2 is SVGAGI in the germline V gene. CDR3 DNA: TGTGCCAGCATCCGGGGTCTTCAGGATACGCAGTATTTT. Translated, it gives CASIRGLQDTQYF.

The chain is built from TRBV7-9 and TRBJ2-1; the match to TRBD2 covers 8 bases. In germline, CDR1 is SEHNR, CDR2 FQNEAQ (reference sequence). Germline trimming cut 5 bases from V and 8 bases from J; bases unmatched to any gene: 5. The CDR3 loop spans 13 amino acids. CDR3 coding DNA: TGTGCCAGCAGCCCCCGACTAGCGTATGAGCAGTTCTTC. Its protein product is CASSPRLAYEQFF.

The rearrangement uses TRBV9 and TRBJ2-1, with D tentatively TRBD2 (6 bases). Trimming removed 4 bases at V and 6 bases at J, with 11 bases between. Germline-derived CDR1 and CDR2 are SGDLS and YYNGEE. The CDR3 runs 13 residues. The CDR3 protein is CASSKGTPNEQFF. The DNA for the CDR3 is TGTGCCAGCAGCAAAGGGACTCCCAATGAGCAGTTCTTC.

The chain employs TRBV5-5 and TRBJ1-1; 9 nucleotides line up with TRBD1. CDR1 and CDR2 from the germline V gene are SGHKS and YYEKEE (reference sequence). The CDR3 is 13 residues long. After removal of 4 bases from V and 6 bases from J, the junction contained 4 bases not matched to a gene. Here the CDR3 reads CASSKGQGPEAFF. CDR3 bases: TGTGCCAGCAGCAAAGGACAGGGGCCTGAAGCTTTCTTT. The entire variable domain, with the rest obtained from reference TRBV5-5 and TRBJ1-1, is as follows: DAGVTQSPTHLIKTRGQQVTLRCSPISGHKSVSWYQQVLGQGPQFIFQYYEKEERGRGNFPDRFSARQFPNYSSELNVNALLLGDSALYLCASSKGQGPEAFFGQGTRLTVV.

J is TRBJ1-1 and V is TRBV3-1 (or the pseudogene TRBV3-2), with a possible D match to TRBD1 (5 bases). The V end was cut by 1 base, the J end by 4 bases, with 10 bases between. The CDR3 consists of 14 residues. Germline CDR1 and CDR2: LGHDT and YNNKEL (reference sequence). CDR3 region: CASSQGGAVTEAFF. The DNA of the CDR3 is TGTGCCAGCAGCCAAGGCGGGGCTGTCACTGAAGCTTTCTTT.

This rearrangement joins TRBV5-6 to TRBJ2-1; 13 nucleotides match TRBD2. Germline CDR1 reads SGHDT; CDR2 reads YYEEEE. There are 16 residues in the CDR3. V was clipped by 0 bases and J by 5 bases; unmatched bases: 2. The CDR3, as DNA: TGTGCCAGCAGCTTGGGACTAGCGGGGGGACACAATGAGCAGTTCTTC. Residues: CASSLGLAGGHNEQFF. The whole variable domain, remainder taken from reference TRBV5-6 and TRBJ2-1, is DAGVTQSPTHLIKTRGQQVTLRCSPKSGHDTVSWYQQALGQGPQFIFQYYEEEERQRGNFPDRFSGHQFPNYSSELNVNALLLGDSALYLCASSLGLAGGHNEQFFGPGTRLTVL.

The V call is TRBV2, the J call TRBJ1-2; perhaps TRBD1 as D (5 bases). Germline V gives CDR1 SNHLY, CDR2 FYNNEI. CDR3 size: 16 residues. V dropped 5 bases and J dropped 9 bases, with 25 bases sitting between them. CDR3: CASSRPPGLAVGRYTF. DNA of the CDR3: TGTGCCAGCAGTCGACCCCCAGGGCTGGCCGTAGGCCGCTACACCTTC.

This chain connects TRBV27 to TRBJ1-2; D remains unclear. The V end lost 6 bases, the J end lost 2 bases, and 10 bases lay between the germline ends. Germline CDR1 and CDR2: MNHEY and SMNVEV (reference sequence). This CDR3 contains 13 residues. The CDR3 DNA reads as TGTGCCAGCAGCCCGGGAATAAACTATGGCTACACCTTC. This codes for CASSPGINYGYTF.

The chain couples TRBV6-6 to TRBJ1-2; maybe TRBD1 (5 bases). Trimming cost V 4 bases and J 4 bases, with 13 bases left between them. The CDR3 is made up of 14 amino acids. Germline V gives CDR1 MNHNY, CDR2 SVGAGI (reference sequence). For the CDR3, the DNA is TGTGCCAGCAGTTCCACAGGTCTGCGCTATGGCTACACCTTC. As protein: CASSSTGLRYGYTF.

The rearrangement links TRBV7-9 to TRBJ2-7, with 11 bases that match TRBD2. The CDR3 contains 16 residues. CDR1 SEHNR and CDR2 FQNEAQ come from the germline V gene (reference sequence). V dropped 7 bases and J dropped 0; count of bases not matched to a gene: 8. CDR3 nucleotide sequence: TGTGCCAGCACCTTGGGGACTAGCGGACTCTCCTACGAGCAGTACTTC. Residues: CASTLGTSGLSYEQYF. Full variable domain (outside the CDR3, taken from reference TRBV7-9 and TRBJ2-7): DTGVSQNPRHKITKRGQNVTFRCDPISEHNRLYWYRQTLGQGPEFLTYFQNEAQLEKSRLLSDRFSAERPKGSFSTLEIQRTEQGDSAMYLCASTLGTSGLSYEQYFGPGTRLTVT.

In DNA, the CDR3 is TGTGCCAGCAGTTTAATGGCAGGGAGGAATCAGCCCCAGCATTTT. Translation: CASSLMAGRNQPQHF. The chain is built from TRBV28 and TRBJ1-5; a possible D gene is TRBD1 (5 bases). Germline V CDR1 and CDR2: MDHEN, SYDVKM. This CDR3 spans 15 amino acids. V lost 2 bases, J lost 4 bases, and 12 bases lay in between.

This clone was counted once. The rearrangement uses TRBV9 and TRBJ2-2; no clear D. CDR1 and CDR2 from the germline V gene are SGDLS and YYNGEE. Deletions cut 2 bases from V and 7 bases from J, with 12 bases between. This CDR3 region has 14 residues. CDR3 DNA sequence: TGTGCCAGCAGCGTTCAAGCGTTGGGCGGGGAGCTGTTTTTT. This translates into CASSVQALGGELFF.

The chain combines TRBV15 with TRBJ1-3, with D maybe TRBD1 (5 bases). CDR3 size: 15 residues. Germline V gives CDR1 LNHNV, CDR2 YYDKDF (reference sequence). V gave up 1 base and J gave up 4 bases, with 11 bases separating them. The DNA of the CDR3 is TGTGCCACCAGCAGAGGGGATAACAGGGGAAACACCATATATTTT. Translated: CATSRGDNRGNTIYF.

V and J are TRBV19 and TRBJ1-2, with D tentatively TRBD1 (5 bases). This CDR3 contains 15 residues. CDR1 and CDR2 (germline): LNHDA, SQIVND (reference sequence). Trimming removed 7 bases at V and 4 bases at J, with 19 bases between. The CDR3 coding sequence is TGTGCCAGTACCGACCACCCCAGGGTTGCCTATGGCTACACCTTC. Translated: CASTDHPRVAYGYTF.

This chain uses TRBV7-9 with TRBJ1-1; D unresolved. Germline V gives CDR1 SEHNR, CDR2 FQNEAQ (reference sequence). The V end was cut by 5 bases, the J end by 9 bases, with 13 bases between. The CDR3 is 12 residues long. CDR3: CASSLSEVKAFF. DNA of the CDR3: TGTGCCAGCAGCCTAAGTGAGGTGAAAGCTTTCTTT. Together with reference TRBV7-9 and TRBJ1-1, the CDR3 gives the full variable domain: DTGVSQNPRHKITKRGQNVTFRCDPISEHNRLYWYRQTLGQGPEFLTYFQNEAQLEKSRLLSDRFSAERPKGSFSTLEIQRTEQGDSAMYLCASSLSEVKAFFGQGTRLTVV.